The T cell receptor (beta chain) under discussion was sequenced for a study of shared clonotypes between healthy human individuals. Whole-study results and caveats: Memory subsets generally showed lower estimated richness than naive subsets.

Remarks on this clone: Its antigen is currently unknown.

Division of CD4+ cells produced a CD45RA+ naive subset and a CD45RA-negative memory subset. Using immunoSEQ multiplex PCR, the repertoire was profiled, and TCRdb retains in-frame clones only, with some absent. The sample has 2 million to 2.5 million clones, 85% to 95% seen once. Germline assignment: CDR1 SGHTA and CDR2 FQGNSA. The CDR3 sequence is 15 residues long. The V gene lost 1 base and the J gene lost 0 bases, with 6 bases spanning the gap. The sample consisted of naive CD4+ T cells sorted from blood. Subset described: CD45RA+ positively selected. This clonotype originated in a man between 18 and 35 years old in good health. The J gene is TRBJ1-4, the V gene TRBV7-2, with a tentative D call TRBD1 (5 bases). The CDR3 protein is CASSLGRATNEKLFF. The CDR3 bases are TGTGCCAGCAGCTTAGGCAGGGCAACTAATGAAAAACTGTTTTTT.